These T cell receptor beta chains were read from a single sample in a study of blood T cell repertoires in COVID-19. Using immunoSEQ multiplex PCR, the repertoire was profiled, and TCRdb retains in-frame clones only, with some absent. The data contain a few hundred thousand clones, 75% to 90% of them seen just once; the ten biggest clones take up under 2.5%. The sample was PBMCs or T cells enriched from blood (not recorded which). These receptor sequences come from a woman aged 18-30 years who had recovered from COVID-19. Each CDR3 is given with its conserved first and last residue. The size of a clone is reported for some rows only, either as once, few or many, or as a class for expanded clones.

v_call clone_size cdr3_aa
TRBV27 NA CASSLAGATYEQYF
TRBV5-4 NA CASSLASSGGNNEQFF
TRBV5-1 NA CASSHGDEQFF
TRBV4-1 NA CASSQEDRNTGELFF
TRBV3-1/TRBV3-2 NA CASSPGQGLSYEQYF
TRBV27 NA CASSFLQGPSYNEQFF
TRBV10-1 NA CASSEALSYGYTF
TRBV19 NA CASRLRMGGNYGYTF
TRBV9 NA CASTGDPFPSGANVLTF
TRBV7-3 once CASSLIPGSGADTQYF
TRBV28 few CASSFEGVYSNQPQHF
TRBV16 NA CASSPNSGTPGDEQYF
TRBV25-1 NA CASSESGTSIQYF
TRBV5-5 NA CASSLVVTDTQYF
TRBV10-3 NA CAISDMGDQPQHF
TRBV28 NA CASSPLSTGKKETQYF
TRBV27 NA CASSPRDSYGYTF
TRBV29-1 NA CSVGAGDQPQHF
TRBV19 NA CASRLTGIGNTIYF
TRBV7-7 NA CASSFRTQGENGELFF
TRBV5-1 NA CASSLAISGANVLTF
TRBV10-3 NA CAISESGGQGGNQPQHF
TRBV5-6 NA CASSQGLAGNTGELFF
TRBV19 few CASSTTENQPQHF
TRBV7-9 NA CASSLRAGDRDTNEKLFF
TRBV28 NA CAIPGDGNRDMWQGYTF
TRBV7-9 once CASSLRQGATDTQYF
TRBV14 NA CASSQAGLAGFNEQFF
TRBV5-1 NA CASSLASRSNTEAFF
TRBV19 NA CASNLGQGLKLGYGYTF
TRBV15 NA CATSRDRTGFGYTF
TRBV9 NA CASSVGSSGGTNTQYF
TRBV9 NA CASSVGSSGGTNEQFF
TRBV5-4 NA CASSLVSGGLDTQYF
TRBV15 NA CATSRDSGGSEQFF
TRBV28 NA CASRRSGTDTQYF
TRBV28 NA CASSLTLRSPLHF
TRBV4-1 few CASSQAQGATYNEQFF
TRBV28 NA CASSRGQLWGNTIYF
TRBV11-2 NA CASSLDPIREQYF
TRBV6-4 once CASSGTENTGELFF
TRBV21-1 NA CASRGSRGSGANVLTF
TRBV7-9 NA CASSRSGGGTDTQYF
TRBV11-2 NA CASSFGGAGDYNEQFF